A single sample gave rise to the 15 T cell receptor beta chains below, sequenced in a study of T cells in Graves' hyperthyroidism and ophthalmopathy. TCR beta CDR3 regions were amplified from RNA transcripts. HTBI primers were used for first-round RT-PCR of the TCR CDR3. TCRdb passed the multiplex PCR reads through MiXCR, listing each CDR3 protein once. The sample has nearly 600,000 distinct CDR3 sequences; 14% are singletons. Sequencing was carried out using blood. The receptor set was obtained from a woman aged 18-29 years with Graves' ophthalmopathy.

The sample holds many counts of this clonotype. V is TRBV6-1 and J is TRBJ1-5, with D unresolved. V lost 8 bases to trimming and J lost 5 bases, with 19 bases between them. CDR1 is MNHNS, CDR2 SASEGT, per germline. The CDR3 has 15 residues. CDR3 loop: CASLLRSGGHQPQHF. The CDR3 nucleotides read TGTGCCAGCCTGCTCCGGAGTGGCGGCCATCAGCCCCAGCATTTT.

A word on this clonotype: One base away lies a much larger clone, so this may be a sequencing read error. CDR3 residues: CAWSVLGQGNQPQHF. As DNA, the CDR3 is TGTGCCTGGAGTGTTCTCGGGCAGGGAAATCAGCCCCAGCATTTT. The chain joins TRBV30 to TRBJ1-5; possibly TRBD1 for D (5 bases). Germline lookup yields CDR1 GTSNPN and CDR2 SVGIG (reference sequence). This CDR3 comprises 15 residues. Between the trimmed V and J ends, which lost 0 bases and 4 bases, there was a span of 13 bases. The full variable domain, in which reference TRBV30 and TRBJ1-5 provide the parts outside the CDR3, is SQTIHQWPATLVQPVGSPLSLECTVEGTSNPNLYWYRQAAGRGLQLLFYSVGIGQISSEVPQNLSASRPQDRQFILSSKKLLLSDSGFYLCAWSVLGQGNQPQHFGDGTRLSIL.

V usage is TRBV28 and J usage is TRBJ1-5, with D perhaps matching TRBD1 (5 bases). The CDR3 contains 16 residues. Deletions cut 8 bases from V and 5 bases from J, with 22 bases between. Germline V gene lookup returns CDR1 MDHEN and CDR2 SYDVKM. The CDR3 loop reads CASGPRDLRKDQPQHF. CDR3 nucleotide sequence: TGTGCCAGCGGCCCTCGGGACCTCCGGAAGGATCAGCCCCAGCATTTT.

This chain connects TRBV19 to TRBJ1-2; TRBD1 matches 9 bases. This CDR3 comprises 15 residues. V trimming: 4 bases; J trimming: 2 bases; junction bases outside the gene matches: 5. Germline V gene data show CDR1 as LNHDA and CDR2 as SQIVND (reference sequence). CDR3 sequence reads: CASSSGQGRNYGYTF. In DNA form, the CDR3 reads TGTGCCAGTAGTAGCGGACAGGGGCGCAACTATGGCTACACCTTC.

In this sample, this clonotype turned up a few times. The CDR3 DNA sequence: TGTGCCAGCAGCTTAGAACTGTACGAGCAGTACTTC. Its translation: CASSLELYEQYF. This chain connects TRBV7-9 to TRBJ2-7; D gene unclear. Germline lookup yields CDR1 SEHNR and CDR2 FQNEAQ (reference sequence). There are 12 residues in the CDR3. The V end lost 1 base, the J end lost 4 bases, and 5 bases lay between the germline ends.

This clonotype was seen only a few times. The chain carries TRBV9 and TRBJ2-5, with 10 bases lining up with TRBD2. The trim removed 0 bases at V and 4 bases at J, leaving 6 bases unmatched. From germline, CDR1 is SGDLS and CDR2 YYNGEE. CDR3 size: 16 residues. This chain's CDR3 is CASSVGASGSGETQYF. In DNA form, the CDR3 reads TGTGCCAGCAGCGTAGGGGCTAGCGGGAGTGGAGAGACCCAGTACTTC. Filled out from reference TRBV9 and TRBJ2-5, the complete variable domain reads DSGVTQTPKHLITATGQRVTLRCSPRSGDLSVYWYQQSLDQGLQFLIQYYNGEERAKGNILERFSAQQFPDLHSELNLSSLELGDSALYFCASSVGASGSGETQYFGPGTRLLVL.

In its sample, this clonotype was seen many times. The rearrangement uses TRBV27 and TRBJ1-1; D possibly corresponds to TRBD1 (6 bases). Germline loops: CDR1 MNHEY, CDR2 SMNVEV (reference sequence). The ends were cut back, 2 bases at V and 5 bases at J, with 12 bases in the middle. CDR3 length: 14 amino acids. In DNA, the CDR3 is TGTGCCAGCAGTTTAGGGGGGCGCAGGACTGAAGCTTTCTTT. Encoded protein: CASSLGGRRTEAFF.

This clonotype was seen ten or more times. The rearrangement links TRBV28 to TRBJ1-2, with a possible D match to TRBD1 (6 bases). The V end was cut by 6 bases, the J end by 7 bases, with 15 bases between. The CDR3 totals 13 residues. In germline, CDR1 is MDHEN, CDR2 SYDVKM. Here the CDR3 reads CASRPSTGIGYTF. In DNA form, the CDR3 reads TGTGCCAGCAGACCCTCGACAGGTATTGGCTACACCTTC.

This rearrangement joins TRBV12-5 to TRBJ2-4, with D unclear. Trimming removed 7 bases at V and 0 bases at J, with 10 bases between. In germline, CDR1 is LGHNT, CDR2 FRNRAP. The CDR3 covers 14 residues. CDR3 protein: CASVDELAKNIQYF. DNA for the CDR3: TGTGCTAGTGTTGACGAGTTAGCCAAAAACATTCAGTACTTC.

This clonotype was seen a few times. The rearrangement links TRBV19 to TRBJ1-5; a weak D match, TRBD1 (5 bases). This CDR3 has 12 amino acids. Per germline, CDR1 LNHDA and CDR2 SQIVND (reference sequence). The V gene lost 4 bases and the J gene lost 7 bases, with 8 bases spanning the gap. CDR3 sequence: CASSRRDQPQHF. The CDR3 DNA follows: TGTGCCAGTAGTAGGAGGGACCAGCCCCAGCATTTT. The full variable domain, its missing parts supplied by reference TRBV19 and TRBJ1-5, is DGGITQSPKYLFRKEGQNVTLSCEQNLNHDAMYWYRQDPGQGLRLIYYSQIVNDFQKGDIAEGYSVSREKKESFPLTVTSAQKNPTAFYLCASSRRDQPQHFGDGTRLSIL.

About this clonotype: A read error may explain this, as a much larger clone is one base away. This rearrangement joins TRBV3-1 to TRBJ2-6, with TRBD1 as a possible D gene (7 bases). The V gene's germline CDR1 is LGHDT and CDR2 YNNKEL (reference sequence). The CDR3 has 16 amino acids. Deletions cut 6 bases from V and 6 bases from J, with 18 bases between. CDR3 DNA sequence: TGTGCCAGCAGTCAGATGACAGGGACTGAGGCCAACGTCCTGACTTTC. It codes for CASSQMTGTEANVLTF.

With respect to this clonotype: This sequence may be a read error, since a much larger clone differs from it by one base. The chain employs TRBV24-1 and TRBJ2-7; TRBD2 matches at 10 bases. CDR1 and CDR2 (germline): KGHDR, SFDVKD. The CDR3 runs to 17 residues. This chain's CDR3 is CAASDSSLAGASYEQYF. CDR3 in DNA: TGTGCCGCCAGTGATTCGTCGCTAGCGGGAGCATCCTACGAGCAGTACTTC.

About this clonotype: A much larger clone differs from this one at a single base, so this may be a read error. The gene calls are TRBV28 and TRBJ1-5, with 7 bases fitting TRBD1. The CDR3 is made up of 17 amino acids. The germline gives CDR1 MDHEN, CDR2 SYDVKM. The trim removed 6 bases at V and 4 bases at J, leaving 15 bases unmatched. As DNA, the CDR3 is TGTGCCAGCAGCCCGATGCCGGGACAGAAAAAAAATCAGCCCCAGCATTTT. Protein sequence: CASSPMPGQKKNQPQHF.

This clonotype was counted many times. The chain has TRBV12-3 or TRBV12-4 and TRBJ1-3; the D is unclear. The CDR3 spans 16 residues. V lost 6 bases to trimming and J lost 8 bases, with 23 bases between them. The CDR3 region is CASSYGIPNFGHTIYF. In DNA, the CDR3 is TGTGCCAGCAGCTACGGTATCCCGAATTTCGGGCACACCATATATTTT.

Ten or more counts support this clonotype. V gene TRBV6-1 combines with J gene TRBJ1-1; maybe TRBD1 (6 bases). Trimming removed 5 bases at V and 5 bases at J, with 12 bases between. This CDR3 is 13 amino acids long. Germline V CDR1 and CDR2: MNHNS, SASEGT. Written as DNA, the CDR3 is TGTGCCAGCAGTTCCGTCCAGGGGACTGAAGCTTTCTTT. The encoded protein is CASSSVQGTEAFF.